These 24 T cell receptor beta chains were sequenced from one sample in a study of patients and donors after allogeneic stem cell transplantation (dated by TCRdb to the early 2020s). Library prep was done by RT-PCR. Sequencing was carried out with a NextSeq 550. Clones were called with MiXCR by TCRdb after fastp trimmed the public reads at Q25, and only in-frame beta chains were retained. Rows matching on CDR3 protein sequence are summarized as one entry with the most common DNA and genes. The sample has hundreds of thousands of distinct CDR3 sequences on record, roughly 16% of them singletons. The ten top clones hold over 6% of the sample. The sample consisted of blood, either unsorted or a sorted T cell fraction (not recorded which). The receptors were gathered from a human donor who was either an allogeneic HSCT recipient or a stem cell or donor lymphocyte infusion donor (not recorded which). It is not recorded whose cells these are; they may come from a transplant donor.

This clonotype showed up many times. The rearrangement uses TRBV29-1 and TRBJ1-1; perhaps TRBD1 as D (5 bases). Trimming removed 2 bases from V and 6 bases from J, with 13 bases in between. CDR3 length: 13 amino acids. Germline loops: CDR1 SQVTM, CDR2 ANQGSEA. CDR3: CSVEITGGPEAFF. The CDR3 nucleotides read TGCAGCGTTGAAATCACAGGCGGCCCTGAAGCTTTCTTT. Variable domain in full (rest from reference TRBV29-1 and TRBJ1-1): SAVISQKPSRDICQRGTSLTIQCQVDSQVTMMFWYRQQPGQSLTLIATANQGSEATYESGFVIDKFPISRPNLTFSTLTVSNMSPEDSSIYLCSVEITGGPEAFFGQGTRLTVV.

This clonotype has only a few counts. CDR3 sequence (DNA): TGCGCCAGCAGACACCTACTAGGGGGCTACGAGCAGTACTTC. It codes for CASRHLLGGYEQYF. This chain joins TRBV4-1 and TRBJ2-7, with D perhaps matching TRBD1 (6 bases). CDR3 size: 14 residues. The V and J ends lost 6 bases and 3 bases respectively, with 15 bases between them. Germline V gene sequence: CDR1 MGHRA, CDR2 YSYEKL.

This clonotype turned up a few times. CDR3 residues: CASCIIGLAGEETQYF. The CDR3 DNA sequence: TGTGCCAGCTGCATAATCGGACTAGCGGGGGAAGAGACCCAGTACTTC. V and J are TRBV12-3 or TRBV12-4 and TRBJ2-5; 13 bases align to TRBD2. The CDR3 spans 16 residues. With V trimmed by 8 bases and J by 3 bases, 9 bases remained unmatched.

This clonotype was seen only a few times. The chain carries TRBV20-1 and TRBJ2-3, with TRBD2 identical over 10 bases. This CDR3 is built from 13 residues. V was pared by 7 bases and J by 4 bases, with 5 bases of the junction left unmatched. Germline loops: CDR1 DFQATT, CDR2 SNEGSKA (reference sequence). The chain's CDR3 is CSVNSGRADTQYF. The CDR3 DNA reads TGCAGTGTTAACAGCGGGAGGGCAGATACGCAGTATTTT.

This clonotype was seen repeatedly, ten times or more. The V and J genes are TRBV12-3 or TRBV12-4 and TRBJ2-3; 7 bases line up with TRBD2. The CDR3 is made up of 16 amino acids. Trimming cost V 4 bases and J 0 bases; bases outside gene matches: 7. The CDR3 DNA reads TGTGCCAGCAGTTCTCCCGGGAGGCCTAGCACAGATACGCAGTATTTT. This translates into CASSSPGRPSTDTQYF.

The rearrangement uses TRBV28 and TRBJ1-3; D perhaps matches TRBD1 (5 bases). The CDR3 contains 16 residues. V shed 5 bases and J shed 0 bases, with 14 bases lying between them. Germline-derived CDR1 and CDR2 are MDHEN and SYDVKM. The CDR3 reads CASSHNRLPSGNTIYF. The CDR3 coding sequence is TGTGCCAGCAGTCATAACAGGCTTCCCTCTGGAAACACCATATATTTT.

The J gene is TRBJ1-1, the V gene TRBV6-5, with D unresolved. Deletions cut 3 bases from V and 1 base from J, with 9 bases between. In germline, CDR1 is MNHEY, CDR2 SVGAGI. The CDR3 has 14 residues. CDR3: CASSYERSNTEAFF. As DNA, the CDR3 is TGTGCCAGCAGTTATGAGAGGTCGAACACTGAAGCTTTCTTT.

CDR3 DNA: TGTGCCAGCAGGGCCCGACCCCTCAAAGGAATTCAGTACTTC. Amino acid sequence: CASRARPLKGIQYF. The V call is TRBV6-1, the J call TRBJ2-4, with D unresolved. CDR3 length: 14 amino acids. From germline, CDR1 is MNHNS and CDR2 SASEGT. Trimming pared 6 bases from V and 10 bases from J, leaving 19 bases between.

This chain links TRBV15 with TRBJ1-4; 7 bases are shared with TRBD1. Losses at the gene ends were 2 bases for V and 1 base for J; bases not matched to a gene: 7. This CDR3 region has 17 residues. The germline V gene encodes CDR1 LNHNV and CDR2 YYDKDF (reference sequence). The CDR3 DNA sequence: TGTGCCACCAGCAGACAGACAGGGACCGGAACTAATGAAAAACTGTTTTTT. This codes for CATSRQTGTGTNEKLFF.

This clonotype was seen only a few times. CDR3 residues: CSAYKPGQGDYGYTF. The CDR3 DNA sequence: TGCAGTGCTTATAAGCCGGGACAGGGGGACTATGGCTACACCTTC. The chain carries TRBV20-1 and TRBJ1-2; TRBD1 matches 11 bases. V lost 5 bases, J lost 3 bases, and 8 bases stayed unmatched. Germline CDR1 and CDR2: DFQATT and SNEGSKA (reference sequence). The CDR3 is 15 amino acids.

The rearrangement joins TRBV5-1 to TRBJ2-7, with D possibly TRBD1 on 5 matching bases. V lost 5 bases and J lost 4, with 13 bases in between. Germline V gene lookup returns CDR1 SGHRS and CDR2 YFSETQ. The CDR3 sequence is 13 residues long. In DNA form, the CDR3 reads TGCGCCAGCAGTTCCCAGAAGGGGTACGAGCAGTACTTC. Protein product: CASSSQKGYEQYF.

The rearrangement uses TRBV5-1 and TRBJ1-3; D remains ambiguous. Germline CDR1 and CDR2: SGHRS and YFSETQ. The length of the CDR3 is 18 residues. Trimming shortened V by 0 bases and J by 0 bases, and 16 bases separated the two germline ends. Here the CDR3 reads CASSLGAARHFSGNTIYF. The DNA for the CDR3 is TGCGCCAGCAGCTTGGGGGCAGCCCGACATTTCTCTGGAAACACCATATATTTT.

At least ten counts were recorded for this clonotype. CDR3 coding DNA: TGTGCCACCTACAGGTCCGCTAGCACAGATACGCAGTATTTT. As protein: CATYRSASTDTQYF. The genes are TRBV6-1 and TRBJ2-3; D is possibly TRBD1 (5 bases). V dropped 10 bases and J dropped 0 bases, with 14 bases sitting between them. The CDR3 length is 14 residues. Germline CDR1 is MNHNS and CDR2 is SASEGT.

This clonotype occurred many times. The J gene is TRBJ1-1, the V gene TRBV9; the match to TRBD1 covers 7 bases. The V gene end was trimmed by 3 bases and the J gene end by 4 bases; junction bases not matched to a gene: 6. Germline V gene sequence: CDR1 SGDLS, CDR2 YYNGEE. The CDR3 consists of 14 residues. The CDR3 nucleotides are TGTGCCAGCAGCGCATTTAGGACAGGCACTGAAGCTTTCTTT. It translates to CASSAFRTGTEAFF.

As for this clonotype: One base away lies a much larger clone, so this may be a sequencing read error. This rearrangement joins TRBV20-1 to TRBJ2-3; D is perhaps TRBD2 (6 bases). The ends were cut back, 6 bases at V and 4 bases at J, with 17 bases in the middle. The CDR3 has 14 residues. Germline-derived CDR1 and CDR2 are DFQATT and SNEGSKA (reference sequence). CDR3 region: CSAPQRRGADTQYF. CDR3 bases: TGCAGTGCACCACAGCGGAGGGGCGCAGATACGCAGTATTTT.

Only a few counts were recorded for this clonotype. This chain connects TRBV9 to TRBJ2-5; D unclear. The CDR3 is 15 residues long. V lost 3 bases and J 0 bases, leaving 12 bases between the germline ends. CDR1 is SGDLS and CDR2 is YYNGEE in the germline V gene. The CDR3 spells CASSARTEYQETQYF. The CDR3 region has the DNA TGTGCCAGCAGCGCCCGGACCGAGTACCAAGAGACCCAGTACTTC.

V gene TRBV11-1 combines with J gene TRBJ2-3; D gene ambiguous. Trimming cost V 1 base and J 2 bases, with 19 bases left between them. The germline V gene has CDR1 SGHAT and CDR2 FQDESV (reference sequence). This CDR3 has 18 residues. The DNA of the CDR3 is TGTGCCAGCAGCTTAGGGGTCGCGGCGGTTCACTCCACAGATACGCAGTATTTT. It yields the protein CASSLGVAAVHSTDTQYF.

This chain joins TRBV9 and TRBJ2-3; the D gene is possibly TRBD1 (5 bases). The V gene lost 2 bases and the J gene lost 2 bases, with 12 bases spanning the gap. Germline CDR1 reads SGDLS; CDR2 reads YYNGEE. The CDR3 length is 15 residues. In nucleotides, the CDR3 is TGTGCCAGCAGCGTCCGACAGAAACCCACAGATACGCAGTATTTT. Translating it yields CASSVRQKPTDTQYF. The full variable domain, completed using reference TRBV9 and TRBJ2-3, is DSGVTQTPKHLITATGQRVTLRCSPRSGDLSVYWYQQSLDQGLQFLIQYYNGEERAKGNILERFSAQQFPDLHSELNLSSLELGDSALYFCASSVRQKPTDTQYFGPGTRLTVL.

As DNA, the CDR3 is TGTGCCAGTAGTATAGTAGGAGGTAACAATGAGCAGTTCTTC. Translated, it gives CASSIVGGNNEQFF. V gene TRBV19 combines with J gene TRBJ2-1; TRBD2 is a possible D gene (5 bases). CDR1 is LNHDA and CDR2 is SQIVND in the germline V gene (reference sequence). The CDR3 runs to 14 residues. Trimming removed 1 base from V and 5 bases from J, with 9 bases in between.

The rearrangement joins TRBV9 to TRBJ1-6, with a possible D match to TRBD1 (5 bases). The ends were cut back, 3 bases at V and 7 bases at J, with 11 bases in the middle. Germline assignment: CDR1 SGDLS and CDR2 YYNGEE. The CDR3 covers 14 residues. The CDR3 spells CASSGGLDNSPLHF. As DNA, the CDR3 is TGTGCCAGCAGCGGGGGCTTAGACAATTCACCCCTCCACTTT.

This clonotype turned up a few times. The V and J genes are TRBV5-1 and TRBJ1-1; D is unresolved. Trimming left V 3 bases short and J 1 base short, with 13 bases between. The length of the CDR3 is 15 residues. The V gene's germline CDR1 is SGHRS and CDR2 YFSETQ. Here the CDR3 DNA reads TGCGCCAGCAGCTCCACCACGGGTCGGAACACTGAAGCTTTCTTT. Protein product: CASSSTTGRNTEAFF.

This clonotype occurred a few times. CDR3 amino acids: CSVKLTYEQYF. The CDR3 nucleotides read TGCAGCGTTAAGCTTACCTACGAGCAGTACTTC. This rearrangement joins TRBV29-1 to TRBJ2-7; D unclear. Per germline, CDR1 SQVTM and CDR2 ANQGSEA. The CDR3 totals 11 residues. Trimming cost V 5 bases and J 2 bases, with 7 bases left between them.

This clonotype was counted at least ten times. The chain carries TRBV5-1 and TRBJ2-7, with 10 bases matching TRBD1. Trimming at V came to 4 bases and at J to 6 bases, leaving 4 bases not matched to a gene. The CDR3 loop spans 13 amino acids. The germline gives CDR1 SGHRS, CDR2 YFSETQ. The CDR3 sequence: CASSDDRGREQYF. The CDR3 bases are TGCGCCAGCAGCGACGACAGGGGGCGCGAGCAGTACTTC.

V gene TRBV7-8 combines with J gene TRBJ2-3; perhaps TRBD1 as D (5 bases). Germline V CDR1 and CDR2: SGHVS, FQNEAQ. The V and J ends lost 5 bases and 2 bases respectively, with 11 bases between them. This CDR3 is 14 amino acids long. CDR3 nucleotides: TGTGCCAGCAGCAAAAGACAGATCACAGATACGCAGTATTTT. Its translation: CASSKRQITDTQYF. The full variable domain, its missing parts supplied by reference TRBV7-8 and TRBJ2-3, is GAGVSQSPRYKVAKRGQDVALRCDPISGHVSLFWYQQALGQGPEFLTYFQNEAQLDKSGLPSDRFFAERPEGSVSTLKIQRTQQEDSAVYLCASSKRQITDTQYFGPGTRLTVL.